This is a list of T cell receptor beta chains from one sample in a study of identifying expanded T cells in peripheral blood. Only in-frame clones appear in the TCRdb table, and some are missing; sequencing was by immunoSEQ multiplex PCR. The data hold 130,000 or so clones, with about four fifths observed a single time. Sequenced material: blood. The receptors were sampled from a person aged 18 to 75 in good health. The CDR3 runs from the conserved cysteine through the conserved F or W. Expanded clones are given a class, and other clones once, few, many or no size at all.

j_call: TRBJ1-1
v_call: TRBV7-2
clone_size: NA
cdr3_aa: CASSPSANTEAFF

j_call: TRBJ2-5
v_call: TRBV5-4
clone_size: NA
cdr3_aa: CASSSTWDRPKETQYF

j_call: TRBJ2-3
v_call: TRBV5-8
clone_size: once
cdr3_aa: CATHTDTQYF

j_call: TRBJ1-5
v_call: TRBV2
clone_size: NA
cdr3_aa: CASSAISARQPQHF

j_call: TRBJ2-1
v_call: TRBV29-1
clone_size: NA
cdr3_aa: CSGNAQTGLRSNEQFF

j_call: TRBJ2-3
v_call: TRBV6-6
clone_size: NA
cdr3_aa: CASSYPQLPTDTQYF

j_call: TRBJ1-5
v_call: TRBV19
clone_size: NA
cdr3_aa: CATSELQALPQHF

j_call: TRBJ1-5
v_call: TRBV18
clone_size: NA
cdr3_aa: CASSLRTGLNQPQHF

j_call: TRBJ2-7
v_call: TRBV5-1
clone_size: once
cdr3_aa: CASSLGTGPYEQYF

j_call: TRBJ2-6
v_call: TRBV6-5
clone_size: NA
cdr3_aa: CASSYSGGTGANVLTF

j_call: TRBJ1-1
v_call: TRBV11-2
clone_size: NA
cdr3_aa: CASSLSVNWAAAAFF

j_call: TRBJ2-7
v_call: TRBV19
clone_size: NA
cdr3_aa: CASSPKIRDPWEQYF

j_call: TRBJ1-6
v_call: TRBV5-1
clone_size: NA
cdr3_aa: CASRRARERGSPLHF

j_call: TRBJ2-5
v_call: TRBV10-3
clone_size: NA
cdr3_aa: CAISERGGRGGKETQYF

j_call: TRBJ2-7
v_call: TRBV11-2
clone_size: NA
cdr3_aa: CASSLSAGLGEQYF

j_call: TRBJ2-7
v_call: TRBV30
clone_size: NA
cdr3_aa: CAWGVGFSYEQYF

j_call: TRBJ2-7
v_call: TRBV6-5
clone_size: NA
cdr3_aa: CASSYSTGLYEQYF

j_call: TRBJ2-7
v_call: TRBV7-8
clone_size: NA
cdr3_aa: CASSSWDGEQYF

j_call: TRBJ1-6
v_call: TRBV7-6
clone_size: NA
cdr3_aa: CASRSGNNSPLHF

j_call: TRBJ1-4
v_call: TRBV5-4
clone_size: NA
cdr3_aa: CASSSVGRATNEKLFF

j_call: TRBJ2-6
v_call: TRBV9
clone_size: NA
cdr3_aa: CASSVRSGANVLTF

j_call: TRBJ1-4
v_call: TRBV7-9
clone_size: medium-sized
cdr3_aa: CASSPRDRAANEKLFF

j_call: TRBJ2-2
v_call: TRBV28
clone_size: NA
cdr3_aa: CASTQGPLINTGELFF

j_call: TRBJ1-1
v_call: TRBV5-4
clone_size: NA
cdr3_aa: CASSLDGLNTEAFF

j_call: TRBJ1-3
v_call: TRBV7-9
clone_size: NA
cdr3_aa: CASLGQGRRNTIYF

j_call: TRBJ1-1
v_call: TRBV19
clone_size: NA
cdr3_aa: CASSRGQANTEAFF

j_call: TRBJ1-5
v_call: TRBV19
clone_size: NA
cdr3_aa: CASSIRHHDQPQHF

j_call: TRBJ1-2
v_call: TRBV7-2
clone_size: NA
cdr3_aa: CASREDYGYTF

j_call: TRBJ2-5
v_call: TRBV27
clone_size: NA
cdr3_aa: CASSLGSGGKTQYF

j_call: TRBJ1-1
v_call: TRBV9
clone_size: NA
cdr3_aa: CASSHPRDTVDTEAFF

j_call: TRBJ2-5
v_call: TRBV7-7
clone_size: NA
cdr3_aa: CASSFQGTETQYF

j_call: TRBJ2-7
v_call: TRBV2
clone_size: once
cdr3_aa: CASSERGQGAFEQYF

j_call: TRBJ2-5
v_call: TRBV7-3
clone_size: NA
cdr3_aa: CASSIDRAAAQYF

j_call: TRBJ2-3
v_call: TRBV7-6
clone_size: NA
cdr3_aa: CASSRTGITDTQYF

j_call: TRBJ1-2
v_call: TRBV5-4
clone_size: NA
cdr3_aa: CASTVTLTGREKGYTF

j_call: TRBJ1-1
v_call: TRBV19
clone_size: NA
cdr3_aa: CASSTIPPDRGNTEAFF

j_call: TRBJ1-2
v_call: TRBV27
clone_size: NA
cdr3_aa: CASSFDRGYGYTF

j_call: TRBJ1-4
v_call: TRBV5-5
clone_size: NA
cdr3_aa: CASSLQGAVEKLFF

j_call: TRBJ2-7
v_call: TRBV4-2
clone_size: NA
cdr3_aa: CASSQRYGGAAHEQYF

j_call: TRBJ1-2
v_call: TRBV27
clone_size: NA
cdr3_aa: CASSLVGGTNYGYTF

j_call: TRBJ2-7
v_call: TRBV19
clone_size: NA
cdr3_aa: CASSRTKNSYEQYF

j_call: TRBJ1-3
v_call: TRBV6-1
clone_size: NA
cdr3_aa: CASSESLGIGNTIYF

j_call: TRBJ2-1
v_call: TRBV7-9
clone_size: NA
cdr3_aa: CASSRPDRGIYNEQFF

j_call: TRBJ1-3
v_call: TRBV5-6
clone_size: NA
cdr3_aa: CASNLRGLGNTIYF

j_call: TRBJ1-1
v_call: TRBV6-5
clone_size: NA
cdr3_aa: CASSSGVRTEAFF

j_call: TRBJ1-5
v_call: TRBV6-5
clone_size: NA
cdr3_aa: CASREDSNQPQHF

j_call: TRBJ1-1
v_call: TRBV7-8
clone_size: few
cdr3_aa: CASSPGWGDTEAFF

j_call: TRBJ2-7
v_call: TRBV28
clone_size: NA
cdr3_aa: CASMGEGYEQYF

j_call: TRBJ2-1
v_call: TRBV6-4
clone_size: NA
cdr3_aa: CASSDQEYNEQFF

j_call: TRBJ1-2
v_call: TRBV2
clone_size: NA
cdr3_aa: CASSEGRLVRSEGYTF

j_call: TRBJ1-2
v_call: TRBV4-1
clone_size: once
cdr3_aa: CASSQISGNPTYGYTF

j_call: TRBJ2-3
v_call: TRBV5-6
clone_size: NA
cdr3_aa: CASSLVGGARTDTQYF